The present T cell receptor (beta chain) was sequenced within a study of blood T cell repertoires in COVID-19 (dated by TCRdb to 2018 to 2021). Study-wide context: The collaborator samples originated in the United States, Italy and Spain and spanned the acute and convalescent phases of COVID-19. The repertoires were released in a freely available public database meant as a resource for research on the immune response to SARS-CoV-2. The sample metadata nearly always contained a de-identified subject ID, COVID-19 status, age in years and sex. Samples were obtained from the ongoing ImmuneRACE study (first 160 participants) and from 1,254 subjects provided by 6 global collaborators. Where HLA class I and class II types were available, the types were taken from metadata supplied by the sample provider, not from assay-based typing. Deeply sampled blood TCRbeta repertoires from subjects exposed to, actively infected with, or recovered from COVID-19 were included in the dataset. The prospective study material was composed of cDNA or gDNA derived from T cells, B-cell-depleted T cells, or PBMCs. The full study reports these points: The amount of clinical and demographic metadata varied by source and participant and was provided uncurated.

The immunoSEQ Assay, a bias-controlled multiplex PCR, was used to amplify TCRbeta CDR3 regions from genomic DNA. The paper's data handling went like this. Within the assay, amplification of reference gene primers was used to estimate how many nucleated cells each sample contained. To quantify the absolute abundance of each unique TCRbeta CDR3 rearrangement, sequence reads were collapsed and filtered. For each sample, productive Simpson clonality was calculated as the square root of Simpson's diversity index over productive rearrangements. TCRdb stores this immuneACCESS table with in-frame sequences only. Part of the clones is absent; in the studies checked, under half of the shortfall reflects unresolved V genes, and no reason is known for the rest. That table gives V, J and clone size, and the DNA gave D and trimming. For this sample the table gives some 48,000 clones, of which approximately 82% were detected only once. Approximately 7.7% of the sample rests with the top ten.

For this clone: Its antigen is not yet known. There are no base qualities to consult, and no much larger clone falls within one base.

From cysteine to phenylalanine, the CDR3 is 14 amino acids long. Only the CDR3 region is kept as DNA, spanning 42 bases read in frame from base 1. The germline V gene (reference sequence) provides CDR1 SGHNT and CDR2 YYREEE. Trimming leaves V shorter by 4 bases and J shorter by 3 bases, with the junction holding 6 bases beyond the gene matches. Collaborating institutions collected whole blood in K2EDTA tubes following their own protocols. For TCRbeta analysis, collaborators shipped samples as frozen whole blood, isolated PBMCs, or DNA extracted from either of those sample types. The receptor chain draws on TRBV5-4 and TRBJ2-7; TRBD1 fits 8 bases in the junction. The sample taken for sequencing was peripheral blood. This receptor was identified in a human donor in a cohort sampled during active COVID-19. This receptor carries the CDR3 CASSLGQEIYEQYF. The DNA sequence is as follows: TGTGCCAGCAGCCTGGGACAGGAGATCTACGAGCAGTACTTC. With all but the CDR3 taken from the reference TRBV5-4 and TRBJ2-7 genes, the full variable domain is: ETGVTQSPTHLIKTRGQQVTLRCSSQSGHNTVSWYQQALGQGPQFIFQYYREEENGRGNFPPRFSGLQFPNYSSELNVNALELDDSALYLCASSLGQEIYEQYFGPGTRLTVT.